This is a list of T cell receptor beta chains from one sample in a study of circulating tumor DNA in untreated peripheral T-cell lymphoma. The method was immunoSEQ multiplex PCR; TCRdb's version includes in-frame clones alone and lacks a portion of them. The profile shows around 10,000 clones, about 80% of them singletons. The sequencing input was tumor tissue. These receptors came from a human donor with peripheral T-cell lymphoma. CDR3s include the opening cysteine and the closing phenylalanine or tryptophan. The order of the fields is clone size, J gene, V gene, D gene, CDR3 protein, CDR3 DNA. The D gene is left open where the match is weak. Expanded clones get a size class; other rows say once, few or many, or leave the size out.

few TRBJ1-1 TRBV6-8 - CASLGGVGTEAFF TGTGCCAGCCTGGGGGGGGTAGGCACTGAAGCTTTCTTT
- TRBJ2-2 TRBV6-4 - CASRVTGELFF TGTGCCAGCAGGGTTACCGGGGAGCTGTTTTTT
- TRBJ1-2 TRBV1 - CASSQSDSEHYGYTF TGCGCCAGCAGCCAGAGCGACAGCGAACACTATGGCTACACCTTC
- TRBJ2-1 TRBV19 - CASSNHNEQFF TGTGCCAGTAGTAACCACAATGAGCAGTTCTTC
- TRBJ2-1 TRBV15 TRBD2 CATSSLTSGGAEQFF TGTGCCACCAGCAGTTTGACTAGCGGGGGGGCTGAGCAGTTCTTC
- TRBJ2-5 TRBV1 - CASSQTLGGRGPYF TGCGCCAGCAGCCAAACCCTAGGGGGCAGGGGTCCATACTTC
- TRBJ2-7 TRBV29-1 - CSALDPVREQYF TGCAGCGCTTTGGATCCTGTGAGGGAGCAGTACTTC
once TRBJ2-6 TRBV1 - CASSQGGVGGANVLTF TGCGCCAGCAGCCAAGGGGGTGTAGGTGGGGCCAACGTCCTGACTTTC
- TRBJ2-1 TRBV15 - CATSRDIPDRRAYYEQFF TGTGCCACCAGCAGGGATATCCCGGACAGGAGGGCTTACTATGAGCAGTTCTTC
- TRBJ2-5 TRBV29-1 TRBD2 CSARGLAGNQYF TGCAGCGCCCGGGGACTAGCGGGGAACCAGTACTTC
few TRBJ1-2 TRBV19 - CASSMGSGRIYGYTF TGTGCCAGTAGTATGGGGTCGGGACGGATCTATGGCTACACCTTC
- TRBJ1-4 TRBV28 - CASSPGRGSRPPPTNEKLFF TGTGCCAGCAGTCCAGGCCGAGGGAGCCGCCCCCCCCCAACTAATGAAAAACTGTTTTTT
- TRBJ1-3 TRBV19 - CASRTPGEVAGNTIYF TGTGCCAGTAGAACCCCAGGGGAAGTCGCTGGAAACACCATATATTTT
- TRBJ2-5 TRBV2 TRBD2 CASKARGGRETQYF TGTGCCAGCAAAGCCCGGGGGGGCCGGGAGACCCAGTACTTC
- TRBJ1-5 TRBV11-3 - CASSLRSQGSNQPQHF TGTGCCAGCAGCTTGAGGTCTCAAGGTAGCAATCAGCCCCAGCATTTT
- TRBJ1-5 TRBV28 - CASSSRVNNQPQHF TGTGCCAGCAGTTCCAGGGTAAACAATCAGCCCCAGCATTTT
- TRBJ2-5 TRBV9 - CASSENQETQYF TGTGCCAGCAGTGAGAACCAAGAGACCCAGTACTTC
- TRBJ2-1 TRBV10-2 TRBD2 CASSGTSLGNEQFF TGCGCCAGCAGTGGGACTAGTTTGGGTAATGAGCAGTTCTTC
- TRBJ2-2 TRBV11-3 TRBD2 CASSFLAGGSGELFF TGTGCCAGCAGCTTTCTAGCGGGGGGTTCCGGGGAGCTGTTTTTT
- TRBJ1-5 TRBV19 TRBD1 CASSMTGGAGQPQHF TGTGCCAGTAGTATGACAGGGGGCGCGGGTCAGCCCCAGCATTTT
- TRBJ1-3 TRBV30 TRBD1 CAWSAKGQANSGNTIYF TGTGCCTGGAGTGCAAAGGGACAGGCCAACTCTGGAAACACCATATATTTT
- TRBJ1-1 TRBV4-1 TRBD1 CASSQDGQGGGLDTEAFF TGCGCCAGCAGCCAAGATGGACAGGGGGGAGGCCTTGACACTGAAGCTTTCTTT
once TRBJ2-1 TRBV11-3 - CASSFAQTLHEQFF TGTGCCAGCAGCTTCGCCCAGACCCTACATGAGCAGTTCTTC
once TRBJ2-5 TRBV11-3 - CASSLPGSNMGTQYF TGTGCCAGCAGCTTGCCGGGAAGTAACATGGGGACCCAGTACTTC
- TRBJ1-4 TRBV11-3 - CASSLEAGREKLFF TGTGCCAGCAGTTTAGAGGCAGGAAGGGAAAAACTGTTTTTT